The following is a TCR beta chain sequence with its context. Its matching antigen is unknown. Other DNA sequences of this sample code for an identical CDR3. PCR employed 60 Vbeta and 13 Jbeta primers. The table came from immunoSEQ multiplex PCR; TCRdb's copy has only in-frame clones and leaves some out. The sample carries some 100,000 clones, under 85% recorded once. Trimming took off 2 bases at V and 3 bases at J, with 9 bases between the two ends. The CDR3 is 15 amino acids. The germline V gene has CDR1 SGHTS and CDR2 YDEGEE. This entry is derived from a study of cytomegalovirus exposure and HLA in healthy donors. Study results and limitations: It has been reported that TCR beta sequences accurately predicted the HLA-A and HLA-B alleles of most subjects.

The sequenced sample consisted of PBMCs. The V and J genes are TRBV5-8 and TRBJ2-6; D might be TRBD1 (6 bases). The clonotype comes from a man in his forties or fifties in good health and CMV-seronegative. The CDR3 DNA follows: TGTGCCAGCAGCTTCAGGGGTGGTGGGGCCAACGTCCTGACTTTC. Amino acid sequence: CASSFRGGGANVLTF.